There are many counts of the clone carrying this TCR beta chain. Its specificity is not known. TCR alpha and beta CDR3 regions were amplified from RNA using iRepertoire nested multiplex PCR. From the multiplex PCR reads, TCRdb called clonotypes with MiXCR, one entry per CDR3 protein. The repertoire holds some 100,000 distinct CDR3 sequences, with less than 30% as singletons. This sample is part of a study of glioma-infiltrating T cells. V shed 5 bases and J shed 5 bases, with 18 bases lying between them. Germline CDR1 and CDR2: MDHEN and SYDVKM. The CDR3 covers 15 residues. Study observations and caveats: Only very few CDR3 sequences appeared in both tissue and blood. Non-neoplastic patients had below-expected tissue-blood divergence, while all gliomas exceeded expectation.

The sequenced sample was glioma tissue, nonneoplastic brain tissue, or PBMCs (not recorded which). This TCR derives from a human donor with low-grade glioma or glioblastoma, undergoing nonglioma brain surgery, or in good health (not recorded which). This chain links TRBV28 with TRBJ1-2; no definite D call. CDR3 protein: CASSLPTSGVYGYTF. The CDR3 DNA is TGTGCCAGCAGTCTCCCTACATCGGGAGTTTATGGCTACACCTTC.